The 8 T cell receptor beta chains reported below all come from one sample, sequenced in a study of T cell changes during pregnancy in multiple sclerosis. Clones were sequenced by immunoSEQ multiplex PCR, and TCRdb holds only the in-frame ones, with some missing. In the table there are some 90,000 clones, approximately 92% of which are singletons. Source: peripheral blood, taken in the first trimester of pregnancy. The receptors shown here come from a female donor with multiple sclerosis, enrolled in a pregnancy study.

V usage is TRBV29-1 and J usage is TRBJ2-1; D gene unclear. From germline, CDR1 is SQVTM and CDR2 ANQGSEA. This CDR3 contains 11 residues. V was shortened by 5 bases and J by 8 bases, with 10 bases between the two germline ends. CDR3 coding DNA: TGCAGCGTTCGGTCTGTGGATGAGCAGTTCTTC. It codes for CSVRSVDEQFF.

V usage is TRBV4-1 and J usage is TRBJ2-5; tentatively, D is TRBD1 (5 bases). Trimming took 0 bases from V and 5 from J, leaving 13 bases between them. This CDR3 contains 15 residues. Looked up from germline, CDR1 is MGHRA and CDR2 is YSYEKL. For the CDR3, the DNA is TGCGCCAGCAGCCAAGAGCTCCAGGGTCGCGAGACCCAGTACTTC. This encodes CASSQELQGRETQYF.

The V call is TRBV27, the J call TRBJ2-5; 13 positions match TRBD2. The CDR3 is 13 amino acids. V gave up 2 bases and J gave up 9 bases; unmatched junction bases: 0. The V gene's germline CDR1 is MNHEY and CDR2 SMNVEV (reference sequence). DNA of the CDR3: TGTGCCAGCAGTTTAGGACTAGCGGGGGCCCAGTACTTC. Residues: CASSLGLAGAQYF.

The rearrangement links TRBV7-9 to TRBJ2-1, with 10 bases fitting TRBD2. V was pared by 7 bases and J by 6 bases, with 6 bases of the junction left unmatched. The CDR3 extends over 14 amino acids. The germline CDR1 and CDR2 sequences are SEHNR and FQNEAQ (reference sequence). The CDR3 region has the DNA TGTGCCAGCATCGGCTGGACTAGCGGCAATGAGCAGTTCTTC. The encoded protein is CASIGWTSGNEQFF.

The chain carries TRBV6-1 and TRBJ2-7; 10 bases are a match to TRBD2. V shed 4 bases, J shed 2 bases, and the junction held 5 bases outside the gene matches. Per the germline V gene, CDR1 is MNHNS and CDR2 is SASEGT. The CDR3 sequence is 15 residues long. The chain's CDR3 is CASSGLLAGAYEQYF. CDR3 coding DNA: TGTGCCAGCAGTGGGTTGCTAGCGGGAGCCTACGAGCAGTACTTC.

This clone was seen only once. The chain couples TRBV28 to TRBJ2-2; 10 bases align to TRBD1. The germline gives CDR1 MDHEN, CDR2 SYDVKM. After removal of 5 bases from V and 6 bases from J, the junction contained 6 bases not matched to a gene. CDR3 size: 15 residues. The CDR3 DNA follows: TGTGCCAGCAGTGTCGGACAGGGGGAGGCCGGGGAGCTGTTTTTT. It is translated as CASSVGQGEAGELFF.

The CDR3 DNA follows: TGTGCCAGCAGTTTATCGAAAATTCCAGCGGGTGATACGCAGTATTTT. Translating gives CASSLSKIPAGDTQYF. The V and J genes are TRBV27 and TRBJ2-3; D might be TRBD2 (6 bases). The V and J ends lost 0 bases and 6 bases respectively, with 16 bases between them. The CDR3 contains 16 residues. Germline assignment: CDR1 MNHEY and CDR2 SMNVEV (reference sequence).

V usage is TRBV4-1 and J usage is TRBJ2-1; weak D call: TRBD2 (5 bases). The germline V and J ends were trimmed by 1 base and 4 bases, with 14 bases remaining between them. CDR1 and CDR2 from the germline V gene are MGHRA and YSYEKL. There are 16 residues in the CDR3. The CDR3 DNA follows: TGCGCCAGCAGCCAAGCTGACGGGTCGGGGTACAATGAGCAGTTCTTC. Protein sequence: CASSQADGSGYNEQFF.